This TCR beta chain was obtained from a study of blood T cell repertoires in COVID-19. Trimming at V came to 4 bases and at J to 6 bases, leaving 5 bases not matched to a gene. The CDR3 runs 14 residues. The germline gives CDR1 SGHDN, CDR2 FVKESK. Original processing methods: Estimation of nucleated cell counts was performed using reference gene primer amplification. Here immunoSEQ multiplex PCR was the method, and the copy in TCRdb shows in-frame clones only, minus some. Clone size and V and J calls were adopted from that table, with D and trimming inferred from the DNA. Counted here are 300,000 to 450,000 clones, 85% occurring once; the ten biggest clones make up roughly 3.9%.

The chain links TRBV14 to TRBJ2-1; 8 positions match TRBD1. This clonotype was obtained from a woman aged 18-29 years with acute or convalescent COVID-19. The sequenced sample consisted of peripheral blood. The CDR3 sequence is CASSRDRSINEQFF. The CDR3 DNA follows: TGTGCCAGCAGCCGGGACAGGTCAATCAATGAGCAGTTCTTC.